This TCR beta chain is drawn from a study of T cell responses to AZD1222 COVID-19 vaccine. J lost 6 bases, V lost 4 bases, and 8 bases had no gene match. This CDR3 contains 15 residues. CDR1 is MNHEY and CDR2 is SVGEGT in the germline V gene. Generated by immunoSEQ multiplex PCR, the TCRdb table keeps only in-frame clones and is missing some. The top ten hold 9.2% of the sample, which has more than 150,000 clones, 90% to 95% seen once. The sample here was peripheral blood, taken on day 0 of AZD1222 vaccination. The sequence came from an adult in good health. The chain uses TRBV6-2 or TRBV6-3 and TRBJ2-3, with 9 nucleotides matching TRBD2. The CDR3 spells CASSLTSGKGDTQYF. As DNA, the CDR3 is TGTGCCAGCAGTTTGACTAGCGGAAAGGGGGATACGCAGTATTTT.